This TCR beta chain comes out of a study of T-cell reconstitution after alpha-beta-depleted transplantation in children. TCRbeta library preparation incorporated unique molecular identifiers. In TCRdb, the PCR reads were re-called with MiXCR into one record per CDR3 protein. The sample shows around 600,000 distinct CDR3 sequences, about 10% of them seen only once. This CDR3 has 15 residues. V lost 5 bases and J lost 2; bases outside the gene matches: 2. Germline values: CDR1 SQVTM, CDR2 ANQGSEA. This sample comprised PBMCs from the stem cell graft donor, obtained from the stem cell graft. The receptor was derived from a human donor who donated a stem cell graft to a child with acute myeloid leukemia. V gene TRBV29-1 combines with J gene TRBJ2-1, with 14 bases matching TRBD2. The CDR3 DNA sequence: TGCAGCGTTAGGACTAGCGGGAGGACCTACAATGAGCAGTTCTTC. It translates to CSVRTSGRTYNEQFF.